This T cell receptor (beta chain) was obtained from a study of cytomegalovirus exposure and HLA in healthy donors. A note on this clone: The antigen remains unidentified.

The PCR made use of 60 Vbeta and 13 Jbeta primers. Method: immunoSEQ multiplex PCR; TCRdb's copy keeps in-frame clones and lacks some. This table holds around 100,000 clones, 81% found once. Study results and limitations: V- and J-gene trimming of TCR beta was linked (in a later analysis) to a missense DCLRE1C variant.

The TCR originated in a man between 40 and 49 years old in good health and CMV-seropositive. Sequenced material: PBMCs.

CDR3 DNA: TGTGCCAGCAGTTCCGCCGGGACAGGGGGCTTCGAGACCCAGTACTTC. It translates to CASSSAGTGGFETQYF. The chain is built from TRBV27 and TRBJ2-5, with TRBD1 matching over 12 bases. The V gene end was trimmed by 4 bases and the J gene end by 5 bases; junction bases not matched to a gene: 8. Germline CDR1 is MNHEY and CDR2 is SMNVEV (reference sequence). The CDR3 has 16 residues.